This TCR beta chain was retrieved from a study of cytomegalovirus exposure and HLA in healthy donors. The PCR ran on 60 Vbeta and 13 Jbeta primers. Data came from immunoSEQ multiplex PCR; TCRdb stores just in-frame clones and leaves some out. The sample lists more than 140,000 clones, approximately 78% seen once, with roughly 3.1% in the top ten. For this clone: The antigen is unknown.

The V and J ends lost 2 bases and 4 bases respectively, with 6 bases between them. CDR1 and CDR2 (germline): SNHLY, FYNNEI. The CDR3 sequence is 13 residues long. Whole-study findings and limits: TCR beta V- and J-gene trimming, according to a later analysis, was linked to a missense DCLRE1C variant.

This chain connects TRBV2 to TRBJ2-1, with D maybe TRBD2 (5 bases). Sequencing input: PBMCs. The receptor was derived from a man younger than 35 in good health and CMV-seropositive. The CDR3 is CASSEREYNEQFF. The DNA for the CDR3 is TGTGCCAGCAGTGAAAGGGAGTACAATGAGCAGTTCTTC.